This TCR beta chain appears in the sequencing data of a study of shared clonotypes between healthy human individuals. Study-level findings and limits: Naive subsets generally exceeded memory subsets in estimated richness. Sharing across four donors was seen in roughly 5% of naive CD4 clonotypes.

Original processing notes: From ImmunoSEQ came sequences covering only the junction and carrying no quality scores, so filtering differed. Profiled with immunoSEQ multiplex PCR; TCRdb holds only in-frame clones, not every one. V, J and clone size derive from that table, while D and trimming were established from the DNA sequence. The sample holds roughly 2,000,000 clones, about 93% seen once. There are 17 residues in the CDR3. Germline V gene data show CDR1 as GTSNPN and CDR2 as SVGIG (reference sequence). V lost 0 bases and J 5 bases, leaving 20 bases between the germline ends. Naive CD8 populations comprised CD45RO-negative cells positively selected for CCR7, excluding terminally differentiated effector memory CD45RA+ cells. This clone has only one observation. What it recognizes is unknown.

Material for sequencing was naive CD8+ T cells from PBMCs. The chain joins TRBV30 to TRBJ1-5; tentatively, D is TRBD1 (5 bases). The clonotype comes from a man in his late teens or twenties in good health. Some clones in this sample may be carry-over from other donors' samples. In DNA, the CDR3 is TGTGCCTGGAGTGTACCCGGGCCTTACAGGAGAGATCAGCCCCAGCATTTT. Translating it yields CAWSVPGPYRRDQPQHF.